The clone carrying this T cell receptor beta chain was seen a few times. This sample stems from a study of blood T cell repertoires in COVID-19. In the study overall: Sources were T cells, B-cell-depleted T cells, or PBMCs; the material itself was cDNA or gDNA.

In the study's own analysis: Estimation of nucleated cell counts relied on the amplification of reference gene primers. Clones were read by immunoSEQ multiplex PCR, and TCRdb kept only the in-frame ones, dropping some. V and J calls and clone size follow that table, whereas D and trimming were derived from the DNA. The sample includes tens of thousands of clones, roughly 80% of them seen just once. Followed longitudinally, the Seattle patients had been enrolled during active infection. Material for sequencing was peripheral blood. This receptor was identified in a man aged 55 to 70 with COVID-19, enrolled during active disease.

Written as DNA, the CDR3 is TGTGCCAGTGGAGCGGGAGGGCCCTACGAGCAGTACTTC. As protein: CASGAGGPYEQYF. The V and J genes are TRBV19 and TRBJ2-7, with 10 bases matching TRBD2. The V segment lost 8 bases and the J segment 2 bases; nucleotides outside the gene matches: 3. Germline CDR1 is LNHDA and CDR2 is SQIVND (reference sequence). This CDR3 is built from 13 residues.